Given below is one TCR beta chain in context. The antigen remains undetermined. The source of the sample is a study of T cell responses to AZD1222 COVID-19 vaccine. Findings of the study overall: Donors, mostly white British, included more females; clonal diversity was possibly underestimated.

Clones were sequenced by immunoSEQ multiplex PCR, and TCRdb holds only the in-frame ones, with some missing. The sample yields 100,000 to 150,000 clones, 80% to 95% seen once. The V gene's germline CDR1 is MNHEY and CDR2 SVGAGI. Trimming stripped 3 bases from V and 4 bases from J, with 6 bases between. There are 13 residues in the CDR3. The sequence was obtained from an adult who received the AZD1222 COVID-19 vaccine. The sequences come from peripheral blood, collected 28 days after the second AZD1222 dose. This sequence joins TRBV6-5 and TRBJ2-2; D ambiguous. The CDR3 sequence: CASSYWGTGELFF. The DNA for the CDR3 is TGTGCCAGCAGTTATTGGGGCACCGGGGAGCTGTTTTTT.